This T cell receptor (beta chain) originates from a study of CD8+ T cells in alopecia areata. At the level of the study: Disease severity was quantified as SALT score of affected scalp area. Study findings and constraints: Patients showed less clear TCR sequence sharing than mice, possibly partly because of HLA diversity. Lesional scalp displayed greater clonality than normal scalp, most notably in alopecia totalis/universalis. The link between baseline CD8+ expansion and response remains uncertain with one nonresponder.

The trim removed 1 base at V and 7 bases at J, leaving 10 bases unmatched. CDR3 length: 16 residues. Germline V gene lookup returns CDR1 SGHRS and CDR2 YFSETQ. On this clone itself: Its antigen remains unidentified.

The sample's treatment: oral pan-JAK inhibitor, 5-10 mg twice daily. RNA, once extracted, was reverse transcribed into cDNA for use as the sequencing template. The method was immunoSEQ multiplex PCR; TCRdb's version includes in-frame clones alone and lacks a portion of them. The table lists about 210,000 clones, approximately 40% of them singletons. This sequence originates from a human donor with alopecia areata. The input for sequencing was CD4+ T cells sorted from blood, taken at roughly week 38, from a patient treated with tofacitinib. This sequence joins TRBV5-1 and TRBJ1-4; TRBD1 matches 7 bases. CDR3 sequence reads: CASSLSPRAGGEKLFF. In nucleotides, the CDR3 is TGCGCCAGCAGCTTGAGTCCCCGGGCAGGGGGTGAAAAACTGTTTTTT.